Listed below are T cell receptor beta chains from one sample, sequenced in a study of cytomegalovirus exposure and HLA in healthy donors. The table came from immunoSEQ multiplex PCR; TCRdb's copy has only in-frame clones and leaves some out. The table shows under 200,000 clones, with roughly 80% occurring only once. Sample: PBMCs. These receptors all stem from a male donor in good health and CMV-seronegative. Both conserved end residues are trimmed from each CDR3. Each record gives: V gene, J gene, CDR3 protein.

TRBV5-1	TRBJ1-5	ASSAGTPNQPQH
TRBV7-9	TRBJ2-1	ASSSQLGKSGNEQF
TRBV2	TRBJ1-2	ASSQTGNYGYT
TRBV29-1	TRBJ2-7	SVSGTGVSRGAYEQY
TRBV2	TRBJ1-1	ASSEGPGGMTDTEAF
TRBV5-5	TRBJ2-1	ASSLPTAYNEQF
TRBV2	TRBJ2-3	ASNERSTDTQY
TRBV9	TRBJ1-5	ASSAGTGPNQPQH
TRBV5-1	TRBJ1-1	ASSSTVNTEAF
TRBV4-1	TRBJ2-5	ASSQPPGQGKETQY
TRBV7-8	TRBJ2-7	ASSLVGAGPSYEQY
TRBV11-2	TRBJ2-3	ASSPKLGDTQY
TRBV25-1	TRBJ1-6	ASRREGTGSSPLH
TRBV6-1	TRBJ2-1	ASSRRDRVWNEQF
TRBV11-2	TRBJ2-3	ASSLSRDYTDTQY
TRBV21-1	TRBJ1-2	ASSKGSWDRFFNPNYGYT
TRBV9	TRBJ2-1	ASSVGQGNYNEQF
TRBV28	TRBJ2-7	ASSSGQATYEQY
TRBV4-3	TRBJ2-3	ASSQDLYTLRGDTQY
TRBV7-8	TRBJ2-1	ASSFPGAGYNEQF
TRBV18	TRBJ1-2	ASSPTPEVLYGYT
TRBV7-9	TRBJ1-1	ASSPGKSNTEAF
TRBV2	TRBJ1-1	ASRTGTWDTEAF
TRBV7-9	TRBJ2-3	ASSPAGADTQY
TRBV6-5	TRBJ2-1	ASRLTSGSYNEQF
TRBV25-1	TRBJ1-2	ASRSQGDGFGYT
TRBV1	TRBJ2-7	TSSHQNRGRPYEQY
TRBV7-6	TRBJ1-1	ASSPTGGEAEAF
TRBV7-3	TRBJ2-5	ASSPGLAWETQY
TRBV5-1	TRBJ1-5	ASSFGGDQPQH
TRBV21-1	TRBJ2-5	ASRSGQGASKETQY
TRBV9	TRBJ1-3	ASSLNAPGSGNTIY
TRBV6-4	TRBJ2-3	ASSRSGGGTDTQY
TRBV7-9	TRBJ2-5	ASSPGTGNQETQY
TRBV30	TRBJ2-3	ACPGLGKGDTQY
TRBV18	TRBJ1-1	ASSPGLAGGTEAF
TRBV5-4	TRBJ2-1	ASRRLAWDEQF
TRBV5-1	TRBJ1-1	ASSLSSGTGMEAF
TRBV19	NA	ASSGDRRNSYEQY
TRBV29-1	TRBJ2-5	SVVSTRDRETQY
TRBV5-1	TRBJ2-2	ASRPGDRETGELF